This TCR beta chain was sequenced in a study of T cells in Graves' hyperthyroidism and ophthalmopathy. Whole-study findings and limits: Clonotypes that were expanded in thyroid above 0.001 mostly appeared in blood too.

This clonotype has a handful of counts. The target antigen is unknown. CDR1 and CDR2 (germline): LGHNA, YNFKEQ. The length of the CDR3 is 13 residues. V was pared by 1 base and J by 8 bases, with 9 bases between. There were TCR beta CDR3 regions amplified from RNA transcripts. Primed by the HTBI set, a first-round RT-PCR was run on the TCR CDR3. TCRdb re-called the multiplex PCR reads through MiXCR, storing one row per CDR3 protein. The sample records about 260,000 distinct CDR3 sequences, less than 20% being singletons. The TCR was taken from a woman younger than 30 with Graves' ophthalmopathy. The chain couples TRBV4-2 to TRBJ2-1; the D is unclear. Material: blood. The CDR3 DNA reads as TGTGCCAGCAGCCAAGCCGTTTTCGATGAGCAGTTCTTC. Protein sequence: CASSQAVFDEQFF.